A selection of T cell receptor beta chains follows, all from one sample in a study of shared clonotypes between healthy human individuals. Sequencing was performed with immunoSEQ multiplex PCR; in TCRdb, only in-frame clones are kept and a portion is missing. The sample holds about 590,000 clones, roughly 96% seen once. The sample taken for sequencing was naive CD8+ T cells sorted from blood. The receptors here all came from a woman in her thirties in good health. The CDR3 runs from the conserved cysteine through the conserved F or W. D genes are given only for firm matches. Where a row states a size, it is once, few, many or the class of an expanded clone; other rows omit it.

CDR3 length: 15; V gene: TRBV7-9; J gene: TRBJ2-1; D gene: TRBD2; clone size: NA; CDR3 DNA: TGTGCCAGCAGCAAAACTAGCGGGGGGTACAATGAGCAGTTCTTC; CDR3 protein: CASSKTSGGYNEQFF
CDR3 length: 15; V gene: TRBV7-8; J gene: TRBJ1-5; D gene: NA; clone size: NA; CDR3 DNA: TGTGCCAGCAGCTTAGGGTCGGGCCTCAATCAGCCCCAGCATTTT; CDR3 protein: CASSLGSGLNQPQHF
CDR3 length: 14; V gene: TRBV28; J gene: TRBJ2-5; D gene: TRBD2; clone size: NA; CDR3 DNA: TGTGCCAGCAGTTCCCTAACTAGCGTGGAGACCCAGTACTTC; CDR3 protein: CASSSLTSVETQYF
CDR3 length: 14; V gene: TRBV27; J gene: TRBJ2-5; D gene: NA; clone size: once; CDR3 DNA: TGTGCCAGCAGTCCCCGGGGAGGCAGGGAAACCCAGTACTTC; CDR3 protein: CASSPRGGRETQYF
CDR3 length: 13; V gene: TRBV27; J gene: TRBJ2-3; D gene: NA; clone size: NA; CDR3 DNA: TGTGCCAGCAGTTCCCGGTGGGGAGATACGCAGTATTTT; CDR3 protein: CASSSRWGDTQYF
CDR3 length: 16; V gene: TRBV4-1; J gene: TRBJ2-2; D gene: NA; clone size: NA; CDR3 DNA: TGCGCCAGCAGCCAACGCCCGAGACGCCCCAACGGGGAGCTGTTTTTT; CDR3 protein: CASSQRPRRPNGELFF
CDR3 length: 14; V gene: TRBV2; J gene: TRBJ1-3; D gene: NA; clone size: NA; CDR3 DNA: TGTGCCAGAAACAGGGAAGATTATGGAAACACCATATATTTT; CDR3 protein: CARNREDYGNTIYF
CDR3 length: 17; V gene: TRBV4-1; J gene: TRBJ2-7; D gene: TRBD1; clone size: once; CDR3 DNA: TGCGCCAGCAGCCAGGAAAATACAGGGGTGATGACCTACGAGCAGTACTTC; CDR3 protein: CASSQENTGVMTYEQYF
CDR3 length: 16; V gene: TRBV9; J gene: TRBJ2-7; D gene: TRBD2; clone size: NA; CDR3 DNA: TGTGCCAGCAGCGAGGCCGGGACTAGCGAAACCTACGAGCAGTACTTC; CDR3 protein: CASSEAGTSETYEQYF
CDR3 length: 16; V gene: TRBV28; J gene: TRBJ2-7; D gene: TRBD2; clone size: once; CDR3 DNA: TGTGCCAGCAGTTTTAGTAGCGGGAGTTGGAGACACGAGCAGTACTTC; CDR3 protein: CASSFSSGSWRHEQYF
CDR3 length: 13; V gene: TRBV27; J gene: TRBJ1-2; D gene: NA; clone size: once; CDR3 DNA: TGTGCCAGCAGTCTATCTCCTAACTATGGCTACACCTTC; CDR3 protein: CASSLSPNYGYTF
CDR3 length: 16; V gene: TRBV5-6; J gene: TRBJ2-7; D gene: TRBD2; clone size: NA; CDR3 DNA: TGTGCCAGCAGCTTGAGGAGGTCTAGCGGGAGAAACGAGCAGTACTTC; CDR3 protein: CASSLRRSSGRNEQYF
CDR3 length: 15; V gene: TRBV9; J gene: TRBJ1-3; D gene: NA; clone size: NA; CDR3 DNA: TGTGCCAGCAGCGTCGGGGGCATCTCTGGAAACACCATATATTTT; CDR3 protein: CASSVGGISGNTIYF
CDR3 length: 15; V gene: TRBV2; J gene: TRBJ1-5; D gene: TRBD1; clone size: once; CDR3 DNA: TGTGCCAGTGGGATGACAGGGGGGATAGGTCAGCCCCAGCATTTT; CDR3 protein: CASGMTGGIGQPQHF
CDR3 length: 18; V gene: TRBV13; J gene: TRBJ1-3; D gene: NA; clone size: NA; CDR3 DNA: TGTGCCAGCAGCTTAGGACTTGCAGGGAGGGTCCATGGAAACACCATATATTTT; CDR3 protein: CASSLGLAGRVHGNTIYF
CDR3 length: 13; V gene: TRBV6-5; J gene: TRBJ2-7; D gene: NA; clone size: once; CDR3 DNA: TGTGCCAGCAGTTACTCGATAAGCTACGAGCAGTACTTC; CDR3 protein: CASSYSISYEQYF
CDR3 length: 21; V gene: TRBV9; J gene: TRBJ2-2; D gene: TRBD2; clone size: NA; CDR3 DNA: TGTGCCAGCAGCGTTTCGACGCAAAACCGGGGTAGCGGGAGTAGCACCGGGGAGCTGTTTTTT; CDR3 protein: CASSVSTQNRGSGSSTGELFF